This T cell receptor beta chain was found in a study of cytomegalovirus exposure and HLA in healthy donors. Use of 60 Vbeta and 13 Jbeta primers characterized the PCR. Assay: immunoSEQ multiplex PCR; the TCRdb copy retains only in-frame clones and omits some. This sample yields 250,000 to 350,000 clones, of which roughly 90% are seen a single time; roughly 4% belongs to the top ten. Germline loops: CDR1 SGHNT, CDR2 YENEEA. The ends lost 5 bases at V and 2 bases at J; junction bases unmatched: 5. The CDR3 covers 15 residues. The chain recombines TRBV11-3 with TRBJ2-7; 11 nucleotides line up with TRBD2. Sequencing was performed on PBMCs. The receptor's source is a man aged 35-49 years in good health and CMV-seropositive. The CDR3 spells CASSPGLADTYEQYF. In nucleotides, the CDR3 is TGTGCCAGCAGCCCGGGACTAGCGGATACCTACGAGCAGTACTTC.